The 17 T cell receptor beta chains presented below share a single source sample, sequenced in a study of CXCR3-negative and CXCR3-positive naive CD8 T cells (dated by TCRdb to about 2019). Their antigens remain unidentified. The sequencing machine was a NextSeq 550. The Human TCR Profiling Kit (MiLaboratory) was used to make UMI-labeled 5' RACE TRB cDNA libraries. TCRdb reprocessed the reads, reporting each CDR3 protein sequence once and no DNA. This sample's clone table shows about 140,000 distinct CDR3 sequences. Of the sample, 0.41% is held by the ten largest clones. Points the paper makes about the study in general: Compared with CXCR3-negative naive cells, CXCR3-positive naive cells had TRB CDR3s with higher hydrophobicity (lower Kidera factor 4), lower energy, and higher strength and volume indices.

The specimen sequenced was naive CXCR3+ CD8+ T cells from blood. The sample's cell subset or site label, in plain terms: CD45RO-CCR7+CD27+CD95- naive CD8+ T cells expressing CXCR3 (TNR3+). These receptors all come from a human donor in good health. Some clones in this sample may be carry-over from other donors' samples.

The chain has TRBV28 and TRBJ2-6. Germline V gene lookup returns CDR1 MDHEN and CDR2 SYDVKM. CDR3 size: 15 residues. CDR3 loop: CASSFSDSGANVLTF.

V usage is TRBV28 and J usage is TRBJ1-5; checking the TCRdb D call of TRBD1 is not possible without DNA. The length of the CDR3 is 14 residues. Germline-derived CDR1 and CDR2 are MDHEN and SYDVKM. The CDR3 reads CASSLTGADQPQHF.

This chain uses TRBV6-4 with TRBJ2-3; TCRdb's D call, TRBD1, is unchecked because there is no DNA. The CDR3 is made up of 15 amino acids. In germline, CDR1 is MRHNA, CDR2 SNTAGT. CDR3: CASSVQGEATDTQYF.

The chain links TRBV7-3 to TRBJ2-3; the TCRdb D gene call, TRBD1, has no DNA to confirm it. The CDR3 spans 14 residues. Germline loops: CDR1 SGHTA, CDR2 FQGTGA. CDR3 amino acids: CASSRQGITDTQYF.

The CDR3 reads CATSPGGGEGETQYF. The rearrangement uses TRBV6-5 and TRBJ2-5; TCRdb names TRBD1, which stays unverified in the absence of DNA. This CDR3 is 15 amino acids long. The germline V gene has CDR1 MNHEY and CDR2 SVGAGI.

The chain employs TRBV5-4 and TRBJ2-7; the TCRdb call, TRBD1, lacks DNA for checking. The CDR3 consists of 13 residues. Germline V lookup: CDR1 SGHNT, CDR2 YYREEE (reference sequence). The CDR3 spells CATSGGGSIEQYF.

This chain joins TRBV27 and TRBJ2-3; TCRdb's D gene call, TRBD2, goes unchecked for lack of DNA. Germline V gene sequence: CDR1 MNHEY, CDR2 SMNVEV (reference sequence). CDR3 size: 15 residues. CDR3 residues: CASGTSGGAVDTQYF.

The rearrangement joins TRBV15 to TRBJ2-1. This CDR3 is built from 16 residues. The germline V gene has CDR1 LNHNV and CDR2 YYDKDF (reference sequence). The CDR3 region is CATSRDLGFTSNEQFF.

The rearrangement joins TRBV4-3 to TRBJ1-3. The CDR3 contains 17 residues. Germline V gene sequence: CDR1 LGHNA, CDR2 YSLEER. The CDR3 reads CASSQDWEGIAGNTIYF.

The J gene is TRBJ2-7, the V gene TRBV4-1. CDR1 is MGHRA and CDR2 is YSYEKL in the germline V gene. The CDR3 covers 15 residues. The CDR3 loop is CASSQGAGLAREQYF.

V and J are TRBV12-3 or TRBV12-4 and TRBJ2-5; no DNA is available, so the TRBD1 call from TCRdb remains unchecked. This CDR3 has 12 residues. This CDR3 reads CASTTGKETQYF.

The V call is TRBV7-3, the J call TRBJ2-1. The CDR3 length is 16 residues. Germline-derived CDR1 and CDR2 are SGHTA and FQGTGA. The CDR3 sequence: CASSSWTQSSYNEQFF.

The rearrangement uses TRBV3-1 and TRBJ2-5. The CDR3 runs 16 residues. Germline assignment: CDR1 LGHDT and CDR2 YNNKEL (reference sequence). CDR3 amino acids: CASSQDQWLEEETQYF.

The V gene is TRBV5-1, the J gene TRBJ2-7; TCRdb picks TRBD1, but there is no DNA to check that call. There are 16 residues in the CDR3. Germline assignment: CDR1 SGHRS and CDR2 YFSETQ. The CDR3 protein is CASSFYGALSSYEQYF. The variable domain in full, completed from reference TRBV5-1 and TRBJ2-7, reads KAGVTQTPRYLIKTRGQQVTLSCSPISGHRSVSWYQQTPGQGLQFLFEYFSETQRNKGNFPGRFSGRQFSNSRSEMNVSTLELGDSALYLCASSFYGALSSYEQYFGPGTRLTVT.

The chain has TRBV12-3 or TRBV12-4 and TRBJ2-5; the TCRdb call, TRBD1, lacks DNA for checking. The CDR3 consists of 16 residues. The CDR3 spells CASSRDSPSKRETQYF.

The rearrangement uses TRBV19 and TRBJ2-7; the TRBD2 assignment by TCRdb is unverifiable without DNA. Germline V gene lookup returns CDR1 LNHDA and CDR2 SQIVND (reference sequence). The CDR3 contains 13 residues. This chain's CDR3 is CASSGLAYYEQYF.

The rearrangement uses TRBV20-1 and TRBJ2-7. Germline CDR1 DFQATT, CDR2 SNEGSKA (reference sequence). This CDR3 has 13 amino acids. The CDR3 protein is CSARDSDSYEQYF.